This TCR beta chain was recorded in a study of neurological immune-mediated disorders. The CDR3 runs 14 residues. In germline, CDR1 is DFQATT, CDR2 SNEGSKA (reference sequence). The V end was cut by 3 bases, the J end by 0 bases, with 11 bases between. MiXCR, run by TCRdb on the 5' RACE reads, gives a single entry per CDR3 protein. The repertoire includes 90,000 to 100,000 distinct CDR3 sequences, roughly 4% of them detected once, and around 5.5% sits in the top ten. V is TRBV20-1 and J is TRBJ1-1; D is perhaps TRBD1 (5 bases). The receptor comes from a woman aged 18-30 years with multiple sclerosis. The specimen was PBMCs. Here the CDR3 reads CSASFRGLNTEAFF. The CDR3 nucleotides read TGCAGTGCTAGTTTCCGGGGCTTGAACACTGAAGCTTTCTTT.